What follows describes a single T cell receptor beta chain. The data are from a study of blood T cell repertoires in COVID-19. How the authors handled the data: Estimation of nucleated cell counts relied on the amplification of reference gene primers. The method was immunoSEQ multiplex PCR; TCRdb's version includes in-frame clones alone and lacks a portion of them. V, J and clone size were drawn from that table, and D and trimming were deduced from the DNA. The sample lists 150,000 to 200,000 clones, roughly 80% occurring once. Which cohort a participant joined came from the clinical history participants gave. What the recovered Cohort 3 donors had was two negative PCRs, clearance, or symptom resolution. Germline V gene lookup returns CDR1 LNHNV and CDR2 YYDKDF (reference sequence). Losses at the gene ends were 0 bases for V and 1 base for J; bases not matched to a gene: 6. The CDR3 has 20 residues.

The sample consisted of PBMCs or T cells enriched from blood (not recorded which). J is TRBJ2-2 and V is TRBV15, with TRBD2 matching 15 bases. The TCR was taken from a woman aged 55 to 70 who had recovered from COVID-19. CDR3: CATSRELRTSGGENTGELFF. The CDR3 DNA reads as TGTGCCACCAGCAGAGAACTCCGGACTAGCGGGGGGGAGAACACCGGGGAGCTGTTTTTT.